Shown below are 28 T cell receptor beta chains from a single sample sequenced in a study of long-term antiretroviral therapy in people with HIV. They ran version v3.0 of the immunoSEQ assay at survey level. Sequencing was performed with immunoSEQ multiplex PCR; in TCRdb, only in-frame clones are kept and a portion is missing. The data hold about 16,000 clones, with 78% observed a single time. The sequences come from unsorted PBMCs, collected less than 3.3 years after starting antiretroviral therapy. The origin of the receptors is a woman between 40 and 55 years old with HIV.

The V and J genes are TRBV29-1 and TRBJ1-1; 7 bases are a match to TRBD1. The CDR3 is 14 residues long. Germline lookup yields CDR1 SQVTM and CDR2 ANQGSEA. The V gene end was trimmed by 8 bases and the J gene end by 3 bases; junction bases not matched to a gene: 12. CDR3 coding DNA: TGCAGCCCAGGAATATCAGGGGGGGACACTGAAGCTTTCTTT. It specifies CSPGISGGDTEAFF. The full variable domain, rest sourced from reference TRBV29-1 and TRBJ1-1, is SAVISQKPSRDICQRGTSLTIQCQVDSQVTMMFWYRQQPGQSLTLIATANQGSEATYESGFVIDKFPISRPNLTFSTLTVSNMSPEDSSIYLCSPGISGGDTEAFFGQGTRLTVV.

This clone showed up just once. V usage is TRBV18 and J usage is TRBJ1-4; D is ambiguous. V was trimmed by 3 bases and J by 0 bases, leaving 11 bases between them. Germline lookup yields CDR1 KGHSH and CDR2 LQKENI. This CDR3 is 16 amino acids long. The CDR3 sequence is CASSPNSISTNEKLFF. Here the CDR3 DNA reads TGTGCCAGCTCACCGAATTCGATTTCAACTAATGAAAAACTGTTTTTT.

The chain employs TRBV2 and TRBJ1-1, with 11 bases matching TRBD1. Losses at the gene ends were 6 bases for V and 3 bases for J; bases not matched to a gene: 3. The germline V gene encodes CDR1 SNHLY and CDR2 FYNNEI. The CDR3 contains 14 residues. The CDR3 DNA is TGTGCCAGCAGGAGGACAGGGGGCTACACTGAAGCTTTCTTT. Translating gives CASRRTGGYTEAFF.

V and J are TRBV14 and TRBJ2-1; TRBD1 aligns across 7 bases. The CDR3 totals 13 residues. V shed 5 bases, J shed 7 bases, and the junction held 5 bases outside the gene matches. Germline V gene data show CDR1 as SGHDN and CDR2 as FVKESK. CDR3 region: CASSFTGVNEQFF. As DNA, the CDR3 is TGTGCCAGCAGCTTTACAGGGGTGAATGAGCAGTTCTTC.

The V and J genes are TRBV6-1 and TRBJ2-3, with no clear D. Deletions cut 2 bases from V and 2 bases from J, with 14 bases between. Germline lookup yields CDR1 MNHNS and CDR2 SASEGT. This CDR3 has 16 residues. CDR3 sequence (DNA): TGTGCCAGCAGTGAAAACCGGGTCGGATTCACAGATACGCAGTATTTT. Its protein product is CASSENRVGFTDTQYF.

This clone was observed a handful of times. The chain has TRBV5-6 and TRBJ1-2; no definite D call. V lost 4 bases, J lost 1 base, and 8 bases lay in between. The CDR3 is made up of 13 amino acids. The germline gives CDR1 SGHDT, CDR2 YYEEEE. The CDR3 sequence is CASSGENNYGYTF. CDR3 bases: TGTGCCAGCAGCGGAGAGAATAACTATGGCTACACCTTC.

This chain links TRBV5-5 with TRBJ2-3, with D hard to call. Germline V gene lookup returns CDR1 SGHKS and CDR2 YYEKEE (reference sequence). Trimming left V 0 bases short and J 1 base short, with 12 bases between. The CDR3 runs to 16 residues. CDR3 sequence reads: CASSLAPPRGTDTQYF. DNA for the CDR3: TGTGCCAGCAGCTTGGCCCCCCCACGGGGCACAGATACGCAGTATTTT.

This clone is a singleton in its sample. The genes are TRBV5-4 and TRBJ2-1; D is uncertain. Trimming cost V 0 bases and J 0 bases, with 10 bases left between them. The CDR3 sequence is 16 residues long. Germline V gives CDR1 SGHNT, CDR2 YYREEE (reference sequence). The CDR3: CASSLDPASSYNEQFF. The CDR3 nucleotides read TGTGCCAGCAGCTTGGACCCCGCGAGCTCCTACAATGAGCAGTTCTTC.

This sequence joins TRBV6-5 and TRBJ1-4; perhaps TRBD1 as D (5 bases). This CDR3 spans 15 amino acids. The V gene lost 2 bases and the J gene lost 7 bases, with 14 bases spanning the gap. Per the germline V gene, CDR1 is MNHEY and CDR2 is SVGAGI. In nucleotides, the CDR3 is TGTGCCAGCAGTTACGGGACCGAGTTTGGTGAAAAACTGTTTTTT. Encoded protein: CASSYGTEFGEKLFF.

This sequence joins TRBV18 and TRBJ2-3; D is undetermined. Germline V gene lookup returns CDR1 KGHSH and CDR2 LQKENI. The CDR3 spans 17 residues. The V end lost 2 bases, the J end lost 2 bases, and 17 bases lay between the germline ends. The CDR3 DNA reads as TGTGCCAGCTCACCATTTGATATGGGAAACCCCACAGATACGCAGTATTTT. This translates into CASSPFDMGNPTDTQYF.

J is TRBJ1-2 and V is TRBV10-3; D possibly corresponds to TRBD1 (5 bases). The V and J ends lost 10 bases and 1 base respectively, with 16 bases between them. This CDR3 region has 14 residues. Germline V gene sequence: CDR1 ENHRY, CDR2 SYGVKD. The CDR3 DNA is TGTGCCACCACACCGGGACGGAATAACTATGGCTACACCTTC. Protein: CATTPGRNNYGYTF.

This clone was observed once. The chain combines TRBV6-6 with TRBJ2-5; D possibly corresponds to TRBD1 (6 bases). The DNA end lines up better with TRBJ2-7; the J call may be wrong. The V gene's germline CDR1 is MNHNY and CDR2 SVGAGI (reference sequence). The CDR3 is 13 amino acids. The CDR3 bases are TGTGCCAGCACCGAACAGGGAACCTACGAGCAGTACTTC. This sequence encodes CASTEQGTYEQYF.

This clone was counted a single time. The genes are TRBV5-5 and TRBJ2-6, with 14 bases identical to TRBD2. In germline, CDR1 is SGHKS, CDR2 YYEKEE (reference sequence). CDR3 length: 18 amino acids. With V trimmed by 4 bases and J by 4 bases, 7 bases remained unmatched. The CDR3 sequence: CASSTTSGGVSGANVLTF. CDR3 sequence (DNA): TGTGCCAGCAGCACGACTAGCGGGGGGGTCTCCGGGGCCAACGTCCTGACTTTC.

V is TRBV6-5 and J is TRBJ1-3; possibly TRBD1 for D (5 bases). The germline gives CDR1 MNHEY, CDR2 SVGAGI. Trimming took off 6 bases at V and 0 bases at J, with 12 bases between the two ends. The CDR3 runs to 15 residues. The CDR3 DNA is TGTGCCAGCAGCCGGGGACTTGCCTCTGGAAACACCATATATTTT. Translating gives CASSRGLASGNTIYF.

V is TRBV10-2 and J is TRBJ2-2, with D perhaps given as TRBD1 or TRBD2 (5 bases each). CDR1 is WSHSY and CDR2 is SAAADI in the germline V gene. Trimming stripped 7 bases from V and 1 base from J, with 10 bases between. The CDR3 runs to 14 residues. The CDR3 coding sequence is TGCGCCAGCAAAGGGACGGTGAACACCGGGGAGCTGTTTTTT. It is translated as CASKGTVNTGELFF.

The chain couples TRBV18 to TRBJ2-1; D might be TRBD1 (6 bases). Trimming pared 0 bases from V and 1 base from J, leaving 7 bases between. CDR1 is KGHSH and CDR2 is LQKENI in the germline V gene. The CDR3 is 15 residues long. CDR3 protein: CASSPPDSSYNEQFF. CDR3 nucleotide sequence: TGTGCCAGCTCACCACCGGACAGTTCCTACAATGAGCAGTTCTTC.

The chain has TRBV18 and TRBJ2-2, with D uncertain. Germline V gene sequence: CDR1 KGHSH, CDR2 LQKENI. This CDR3 has 16 amino acids. The V end lost 0 bases, the J end lost 0 bases, and 8 bases lay between the germline ends. The CDR3 nucleotides read TGTGCCAGCTCACCACCTACGGCGCCGAACACCGGGGAGCTGTTTTTT. It translates to CASSPPTAPNTGELFF.

The chain joins TRBV6-1 to TRBJ1-1; a possible D gene is TRBD1 (5 bases). V lost 6 bases and J lost 5, with 16 bases in between. In germline, CDR1 is MNHNS, CDR2 SASEGT. This CDR3 region has 14 residues. CDR3 nucleotides: TGTGCCAGCAGAGGGGACCTTTGGCCGACTGAAGCTTTCTTT. Residues: CASRGDLWPTEAFF.

CDR3 DNA sequence: TGTGCCAGCAGTGCCGGGACATCCACAGATACGCAGTATTTT. Residues: CASSAGTSTDTQYF. This chain joins TRBV6-5 and TRBJ2-3; TRBD1 is a possible D gene (6 bases). This CDR3 contains 14 residues. Deletions cut 5 bases from V and 2 bases from J, with 11 bases between. Germline lookup yields CDR1 MNHEY and CDR2 SVGAGI.

The chain has TRBV4-3 and TRBJ2-2, with 7 bases aligning to TRBD1. The CDR3 runs to 17 residues. V lost 4 bases and J lost 2; bases outside the gene matches: 10. From germline, CDR1 is LGHNA and CDR2 YSLEER. The CDR3 nucleotides are TGCGCCAGCAGCCGTTACACCGGGACAGCTAACACCGGGGAGCTGTTTTTT. This sequence encodes CASSRYTGTANTGELFF.

The V and J genes are TRBV27 and TRBJ1-5; no definite D call. The CDR3 length is 16 residues. CDR1 and CDR2 from the germline V gene are MNHEY and SMNVEV (reference sequence). Trimming shortened V by 6 bases and J by 0 bases, and 15 bases separated the two germline ends. CDR3 nucleotide sequence: TGTGCCAGCAGGCGTCCGAGACAAATTAGCAATCAGCCCCAGCATTTT. Its translation is CASRRPRQISNQPQHF.

A single count supports this clone. The V gene is TRBV4-3, the J gene TRBJ1-1, with a tentative D call TRBD1 (6 bases). In germline, CDR1 is LGHNA, CDR2 YSLEER. The CDR3 has 19 amino acids. V shed 0 bases and J shed 0 bases, with 20 bases lying between them. CDR3 loop: CASSQDFLLYRALNTEAFF. CDR3 bases: TGCGCCAGCAGCCAAGATTTTCTCCTATACAGGGCCTTGAACACTGAAGCTTTCTTT.

DNA for the CDR3: TGTGCCACCAGTAGCAGGGGTGGATCTGAAGCTTTCTTT. The encoded protein is CATSSRGGSEAFF. V gene TRBV15 combines with J gene TRBJ1-1; a weak D match, TRBD1 (6 bases). Germline V gives CDR1 LNHNV, CDR2 YYDKDF (reference sequence). The CDR3 is 13 residues long. Trimming pared 6 bases from V and 6 bases from J, leaving 14 bases between.

The CDR3 is CASSRGQMNTEAFF. The CDR3 region has the DNA TGTGCCAGCTCACGCGGACAGATGAACACTGAAGCTTTCTTT. The chain employs TRBV18 and TRBJ1-1; TRBD1 is a possible D gene (6 bases). The V end lost 4 bases, the J end lost 0 bases, and 9 bases lay between the germline ends. CDR3 length: 14 amino acids. The germline gives CDR1 KGHSH, CDR2 LQKENI.

This chain joins TRBV6-5 and TRBJ1-1; D call uncertain. Germline assignment: CDR1 MNHEY and CDR2 SVGAGI. The length of the CDR3 is 14 residues. Trimming removed 2 bases at V and 5 bases at J, with 12 bases between. CDR3 coding DNA: TGTGCCAGCAGTTACAGGGTGGTTCGGACTGAAGCTTTCTTT. Its protein is CASSYRVVRTEAFF.

The chain combines TRBV5-1 with TRBJ2-5; possibly TRBD2 for D (6 bases). V was clipped by 4 bases and J by 2 bases, with 9 bases between them. This CDR3 region has 13 residues. The germline CDR1 and CDR2 sequences are SGHRS and YFSETQ. The CDR3 bases are TGCGCCAGCAGCCCGGGGGATCAAGAGACCCAGTACTTC. Translating it yields CASSPGDQETQYF.

This clone appeared a few times. The chain is built from TRBV5-1 and TRBJ1-6, with D possibly TRBD1 on 6 matching bases. Deletions cut 2 bases from V and 8 bases from J, with 14 bases between. The CDR3 is 15 amino acids. Germline CDR1 reads SGHRS; CDR2 reads YFSETQ. The CDR3 is CASSLRGARDSPLHF. DNA for the CDR3: TGCGCCAGCAGCTTACGGGGGGCGAGGGATTCACCCCTCCACTTT.

The chain uses TRBV27 and TRBJ2-7; 7 bases line up with TRBD1. Germline loops: CDR1 MNHEY, CDR2 SMNVEV (reference sequence). V was pared by 6 bases and J by 3 bases, with 17 bases of the junction left unmatched. The CDR3 has 17 residues. CDR3 residues: CASSLKGKEQGIYEQYF. The CDR3 region has the DNA TGTGCCAGCAGCCTAAAAGGGAAGGAACAGGGGATCTACGAGCAGTACTTC.